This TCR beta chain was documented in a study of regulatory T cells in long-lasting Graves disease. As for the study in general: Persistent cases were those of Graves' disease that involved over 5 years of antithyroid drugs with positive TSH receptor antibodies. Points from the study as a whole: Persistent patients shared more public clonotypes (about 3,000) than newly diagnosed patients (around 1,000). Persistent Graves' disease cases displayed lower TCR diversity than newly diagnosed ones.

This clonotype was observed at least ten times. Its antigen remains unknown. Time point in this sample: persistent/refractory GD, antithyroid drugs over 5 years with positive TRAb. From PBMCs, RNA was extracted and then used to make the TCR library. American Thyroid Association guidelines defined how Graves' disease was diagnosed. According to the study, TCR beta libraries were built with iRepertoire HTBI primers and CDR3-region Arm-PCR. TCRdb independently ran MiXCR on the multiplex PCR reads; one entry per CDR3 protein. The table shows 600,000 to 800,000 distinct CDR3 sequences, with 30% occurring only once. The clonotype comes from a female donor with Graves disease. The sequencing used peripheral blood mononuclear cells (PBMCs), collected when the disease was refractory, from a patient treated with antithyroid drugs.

The CDR3 is CASSPIAGGPNEQYF. DNA of the CDR3: TGTGCCAGCAGCCCAATAGCGGGAGGGCCTAACGAGCAGTACTTC. The genes are TRBV12-3 or TRBV12-4 and TRBJ2-7; 11 bases align to TRBD2. The CDR3 spans 15 residues. J gave up 5 bases and V 6 bases, and 9 bases lay outside the gene matches.